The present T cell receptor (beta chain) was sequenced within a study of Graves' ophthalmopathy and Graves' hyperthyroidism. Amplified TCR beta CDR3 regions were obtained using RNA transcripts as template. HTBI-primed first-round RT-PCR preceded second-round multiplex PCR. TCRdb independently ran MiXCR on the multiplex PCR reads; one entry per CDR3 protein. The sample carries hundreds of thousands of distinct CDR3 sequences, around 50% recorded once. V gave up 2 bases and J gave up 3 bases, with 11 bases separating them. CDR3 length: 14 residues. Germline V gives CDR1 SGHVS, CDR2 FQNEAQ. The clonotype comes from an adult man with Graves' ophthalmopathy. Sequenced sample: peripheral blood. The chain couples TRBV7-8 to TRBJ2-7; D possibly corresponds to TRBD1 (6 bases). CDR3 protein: CASSLPGDVYEQYF. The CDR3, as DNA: TGTGCCAGCAGCTTACCAGGGGATGTCTACGAGCAGTACTTC.